The 11 T cell receptor beta chains given below trace back to one sample, sequenced in a study of OX40 agonist ivuxolimab in advanced cancers. Assay used: immunoSEQ multiplex PCR; TCRdb lists only in-frame clones, some missing. Here the sample spans over 90,000 clones, less than 95% being singletons. The specimen comprised CD4+ or CD8+ T cells sorted from blood, sampled in a trial of the OX40 agonist ivuxolimab. These receptors were taken from an adult with an advanced solid tumor such as melanoma, head and neck, liver or kidney cancer.

The rearrangement joins TRBV6-6 to TRBJ2-7; tentative D call: TRBD1 (7 bases). The CDR3 covers 15 residues. V shed 7 bases and J shed 6 bases, with 22 bases lying between them. From germline, CDR1 is MNHNY and CDR2 SVGAGI (reference sequence). CDR3 sequence reads: CASKRVQGGFGEQYF. DNA for the CDR3: TGTGCCAGCAAAAGGGTTCAGGGGGGATTCGGCGAGCAGTACTTC.

The chain carries TRBV9 and TRBJ1-2; 7 positions agree with TRBD1. Trimming removed 5 bases from V and 6 bases from J; junction bases left unmatched: 7. Looked up from germline, CDR1 is SGDLS and CDR2 is YYNGEE. The CDR3 totals 13 residues. CDR3 DNA sequence: TGTGCCAGCAGTAGACAGGGTATTGATGGCTACACCTTC. It encodes CASSRQGIDGYTF.

The chain is built from TRBV23-1 and TRBJ1-1; no firm D call. TRBV23-1 is an ORF for which the function is uncertain. Trimming pared 0 bases from V and 1 base from J, leaving 9 bases between. This CDR3 contains 15 residues. The CDR3 protein is CASSQSWGGNTEAFF. As DNA, the CDR3 is TGCGCCAGCAGTCAATCGTGGGGAGGGAACACTGAAGCTTTCTTT.

This chain uses TRBV10-3 with TRBJ2-5, with TRBD1 identical over 7 bases. The CDR3 length is 16 residues. Germline lookup yields CDR1 ENHRY and CDR2 SYGVKD. Trimming took 0 bases from V and 3 from J; bases not matched to a gene: 7. This chain's CDR3 is CAISESTGTVKETQYF. CDR3 DNA sequence: TGTGCCATCAGTGAGTCTACAGGGACAGTGAAAGAGACCCAGTACTTC.

CDR3 nucleotide sequence: TGTGCTAGTGGGAAGGGAGGCAATCAGCCCCAGCATTTT. Translated: CASGKGGNQPQHF. The J gene is TRBJ1-5, the V gene TRBV12-5, with unresolved D. This CDR3 comprises 13 residues. V was trimmed by 6 bases and J by 2 bases, leaving 8 bases between them. The germline V gene has CDR1 LGHNT and CDR2 FRNRAP.

The chain carries TRBV5-6 and TRBJ2-3; a weak D match, TRBD1 (5 bases). The ends were cut back, 0 bases at V and 6 bases at J, with 14 bases in the middle. Germline V gene lookup returns CDR1 SGHDT and CDR2 YYEEEE. The CDR3 is made up of 15 amino acids. DNA of the CDR3: TGTGCCAGCAGCTTGGTTGGCAGGGCCAGGGATACGCAGTATTTT. This sequence encodes CASSLVGRARDTQYF.

The rearrangement joins TRBV5-1 to TRBJ1-1; D ambiguous. The CDR3 has 12 residues. V lost 3 bases to trimming and J lost 7 bases, with 10 bases between them. Germline V CDR1 and CDR2: SGHRS, YFSETQ. The CDR3 spells CASSSKRDEAFF. In nucleotides, the CDR3 is TGCGCCAGCAGCTCGAAAAGGGATGAAGCTTTCTTT.

The chain joins TRBV28 to TRBJ1-5, with D unresolved. V lost 10 bases, J lost 3 bases, and 16 bases lay in between. This CDR3 comprises 14 residues. Germline V CDR1 and CDR2: MDHEN, SYDVKM. In nucleotides, the CDR3 is TGTGCCACCGCGGATTTTAGGTTCAATCAGCCCCAGCATTTT. Translating it yields CATADFRFNQPQHF.

The chain has TRBV5-4 and TRBJ1-2; 9 nucleotides line up with TRBD1. CDR1 is SGHNT and CDR2 is YYREEE in the germline V gene (reference sequence). The CDR3 contains 14 residues. V dropped 0 bases and J dropped 7; count of bases not matched to a gene: 4. The CDR3 nucleotides read TGTGCCAGCAGCTTGGGGGACAGGGTTTCTGGCTACACCTTC. As protein: CASSLGDRVSGYTF. The full variable domain, with the rest looked up from reference TRBV5-4 and TRBJ1-2, is ETGVTQSPTHLIKTRGQQVTLRCSSQSGHNTVSWYQQALGQGPQFIFQYYREEENGRGNFPPRFSGLQFPNYSSELNVNALELDDSALYLCASSLGDRVSGYTFGSGTRLTVV.

The chain couples TRBV7-2 to TRBJ1-5, with D possibly TRBD1 on 5 matching bases. Trimming stripped 4 bases from V and 7 bases from J, with 11 bases between. Germline assignment: CDR1 SGHTA and CDR2 FQGNSA. This CDR3 contains 13 residues. For the CDR3, the DNA is TGTGCCAGCAGCTCGGGGACCGCCCAGCCCCAGCATTTT. It specifies CASSSGTAQPQHF.

This clone has only one observation. The genes are TRBV9 and TRBJ2-1; D might be TRBD1 (6 bases). Germline V CDR1 and CDR2: SGDLS, YYNGEE. Between the trimmed V and J ends, which lost 0 bases and 7 bases, there was a span of 23 bases. The CDR3 length is 18 residues. The CDR3 coding sequence is TGTGCCAGCAGCGTAGGGCCAACTATGAGAGGGGGAAAAAATGAGCAGTTCTTC. Protein: CASSVGPTMRGGKNEQFF.